The clone carrying this T cell receptor beta chain was observed a few times. The data belong to a study of shared clonotypes between healthy human individuals. The study ran the assay at deep level. Study processing details: For the immunoSEQ data, sequences were junction-only without quality scores, so filtering differed. Sequencing was performed with immunoSEQ multiplex PCR; in TCRdb, only in-frame clones are kept and a portion is missing. That table is the source of V, J and clone size, and D and trimming were worked out from the DNA. This sample has roughly 500,000 clones, with approximately 84% found just once. The CDR3 sequence is 15 residues long. The J segment lost 3 bases and the V segment lost 4 bases, leaving 6 bases of the junction unmatched. In germline, CDR1 is SGHNT, CDR2 YENEEA.

The material sequenced was PBMCs. J is TRBJ1-3 and V is TRBV11-3; 7 bases align to TRBD1. The TCR sequence derives from a woman aged 35 to 49 in good health. Some clones in this sample may be carry-over from other donors' samples. The CDR3 reads CASSSSTGVGNTIYF. The CDR3 region has the DNA TGTGCCAGCAGCTCATCAACAGGGGTTGGAAACACCATATATTTT.